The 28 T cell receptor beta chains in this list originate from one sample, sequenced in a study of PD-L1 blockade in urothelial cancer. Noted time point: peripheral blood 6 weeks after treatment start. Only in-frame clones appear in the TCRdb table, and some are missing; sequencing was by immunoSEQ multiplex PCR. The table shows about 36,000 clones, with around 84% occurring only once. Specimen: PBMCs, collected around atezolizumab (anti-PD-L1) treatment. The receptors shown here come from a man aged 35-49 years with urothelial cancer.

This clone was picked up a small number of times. This CDR3 is CASSLGGREYEQYF. The CDR3 DNA reads TGTGCCAGCAGCTTAGGCGGCAGGGAATACGAGCAGTACTTC. The chain links TRBV7-9 to TRBJ2-7; perhaps TRBD1 as D (5 bases). Trimming left V 1 base short and J 4 bases short, with 11 bases between. Germline CDR1 is SEHNR and CDR2 is FQNEAQ (reference sequence). The CDR3 runs to 14 residues.

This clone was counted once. The CDR3 is CASRFGSGNTIYF. The CDR3, as DNA: TGTGCCAGTAGATTCGGCTCTGGAAACACCATATATTTT. J is TRBJ1-3 and V is TRBV19; D remains unclear. This CDR3 has 13 amino acids. V lost 6 bases and J lost 0, with 6 bases in between. Per the germline V gene, CDR1 is LNHDA and CDR2 is SQIVND (reference sequence).

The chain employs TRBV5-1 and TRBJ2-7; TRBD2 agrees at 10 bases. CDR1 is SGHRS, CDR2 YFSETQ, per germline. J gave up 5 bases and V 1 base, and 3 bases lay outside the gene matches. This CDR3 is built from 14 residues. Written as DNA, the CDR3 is TGCGCCAGCAGCTTGAGCGGGAGGGCGGACGAGCAGTACTTC. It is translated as CASSLSGRADEQYF. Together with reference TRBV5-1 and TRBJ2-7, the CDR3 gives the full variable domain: KAGVTQTPRYLIKTRGQQVTLSCSPISGHRSVSWYQQTPGQGLQFLFEYFSETQRNKGNFPGRFSGRQFSNSRSEMNVSTLELGDSALYLCASSLSGRADEQYFGPGTRLTVT.

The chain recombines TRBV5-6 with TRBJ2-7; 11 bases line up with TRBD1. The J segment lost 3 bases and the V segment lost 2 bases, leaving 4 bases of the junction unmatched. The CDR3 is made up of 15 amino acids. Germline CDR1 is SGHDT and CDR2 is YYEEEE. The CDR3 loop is CASSFAGTGGYEQYF. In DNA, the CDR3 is TGTGCCAGCAGCTTTGCCGGGACAGGGGGCTACGAGCAGTACTTC.

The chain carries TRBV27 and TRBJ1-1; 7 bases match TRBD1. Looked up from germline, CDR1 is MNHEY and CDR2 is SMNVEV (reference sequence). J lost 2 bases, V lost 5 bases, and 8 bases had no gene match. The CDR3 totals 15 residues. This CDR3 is CASSPTGKINTEAFF. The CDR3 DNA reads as TGTGCCAGCAGTCCGACAGGGAAAATCAACACTGAAGCTTTCTTT.

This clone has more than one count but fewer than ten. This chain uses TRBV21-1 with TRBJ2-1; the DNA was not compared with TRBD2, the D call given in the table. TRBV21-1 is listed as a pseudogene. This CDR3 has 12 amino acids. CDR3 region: CASRHGSDEQFF. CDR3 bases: TGTGCCAGCAGGCACGGGTCGGATGAGCAGTTCTTC.

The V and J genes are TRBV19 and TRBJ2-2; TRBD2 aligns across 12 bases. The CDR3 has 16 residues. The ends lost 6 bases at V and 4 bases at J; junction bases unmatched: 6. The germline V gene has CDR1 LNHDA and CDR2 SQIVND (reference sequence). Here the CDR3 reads CASRRLAGVSTGELFF. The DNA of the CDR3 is TGTGCCAGTAGGCGACTAGCGGGAGTCTCCACCGGGGAGCTGTTTTTT.

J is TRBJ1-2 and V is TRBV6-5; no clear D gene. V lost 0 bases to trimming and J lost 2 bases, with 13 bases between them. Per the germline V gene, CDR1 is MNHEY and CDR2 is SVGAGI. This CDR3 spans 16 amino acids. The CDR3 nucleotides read TGTGCCAGCAGTTACTCCCCCATCGAGGGAAACTATGGCTACACCTTC. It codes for CASSYSPIEGNYGYTF.

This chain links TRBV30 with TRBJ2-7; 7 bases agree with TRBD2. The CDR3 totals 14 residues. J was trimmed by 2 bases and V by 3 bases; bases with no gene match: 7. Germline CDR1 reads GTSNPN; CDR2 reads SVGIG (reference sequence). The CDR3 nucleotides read TGTGCCTGGAGGGGGGGGACTGCTGCCTACGAGCAGTACTTC. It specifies CAWRGGTAAYEQYF.

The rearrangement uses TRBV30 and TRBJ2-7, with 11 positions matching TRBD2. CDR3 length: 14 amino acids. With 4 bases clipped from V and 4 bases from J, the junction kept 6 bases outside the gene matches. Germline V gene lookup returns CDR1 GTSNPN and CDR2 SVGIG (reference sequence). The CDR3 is CAWKPLAGVYEQYF. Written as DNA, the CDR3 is TGTGCCTGGAAACCACTAGCGGGAGTATACGAGCAGTACTTC.

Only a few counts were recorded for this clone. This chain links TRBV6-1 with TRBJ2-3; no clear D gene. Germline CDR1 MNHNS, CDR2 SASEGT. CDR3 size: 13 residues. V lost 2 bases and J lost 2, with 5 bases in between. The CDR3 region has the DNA TGTGCCAGCAGTGAAACCTACACAGATACGCAGTATTTT. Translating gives CASSETYTDTQYF.

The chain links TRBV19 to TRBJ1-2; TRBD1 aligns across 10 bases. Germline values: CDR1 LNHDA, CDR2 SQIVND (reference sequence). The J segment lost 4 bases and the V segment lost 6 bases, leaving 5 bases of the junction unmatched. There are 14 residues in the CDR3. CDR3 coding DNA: TGTGCCAGTAGAGAGGACAGGGGGGTCTATGGCTACACCTTC. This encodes CASREDRGVYGYTF.

This CDR3 reads CASSFLGGDSGNTIYF. The CDR3 DNA sequence: TGTGCCAGCAGCTTTCTGGGAGGGGATTCTGGAAACACCATATATTTT. J is TRBJ1-3 and V is TRBV7-2; D possibly corresponds to TRBD1 (5 bases). V gave up 3 bases and J gave up 1 base, with 13 bases separating them. Germline CDR1 reads SGHTA; CDR2 reads FQGNSA. The CDR3 loop spans 16 amino acids.

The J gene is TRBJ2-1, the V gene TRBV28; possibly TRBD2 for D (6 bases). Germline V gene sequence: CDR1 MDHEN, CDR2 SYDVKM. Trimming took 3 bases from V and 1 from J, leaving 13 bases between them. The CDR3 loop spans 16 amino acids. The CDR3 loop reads CASSLGLAISYNEQFF. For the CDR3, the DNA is TGTGCCAGCAGTTTGGGCCTAGCGATTTCCTACAATGAGCAGTTCTTC.

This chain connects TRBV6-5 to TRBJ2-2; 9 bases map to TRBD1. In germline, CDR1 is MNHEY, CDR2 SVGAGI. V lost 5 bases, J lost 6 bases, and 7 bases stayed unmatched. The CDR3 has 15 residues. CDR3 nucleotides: TGTGCCAGCAGTAGACGGACAGGGGTTGCCGGGGAGCTGTTTTTT. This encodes CASSRRTGVAGELFF.

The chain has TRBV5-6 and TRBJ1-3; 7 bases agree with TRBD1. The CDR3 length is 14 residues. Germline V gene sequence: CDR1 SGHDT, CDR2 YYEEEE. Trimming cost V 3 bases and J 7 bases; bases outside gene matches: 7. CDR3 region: CASSSRGRGNTIYF. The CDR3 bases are TGTGCCAGCAGCTCGAGGGGCAGGGGGAACACCATATATTTT.

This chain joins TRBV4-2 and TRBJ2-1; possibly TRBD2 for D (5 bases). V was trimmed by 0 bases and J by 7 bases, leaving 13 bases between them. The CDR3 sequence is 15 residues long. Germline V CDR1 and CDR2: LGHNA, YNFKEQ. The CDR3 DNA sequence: TGTGCCAGCAGCCAAGAGCGGGTGGGGATTAATGAGCAGTTCTTC. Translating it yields CASSQERVGINEQFF.

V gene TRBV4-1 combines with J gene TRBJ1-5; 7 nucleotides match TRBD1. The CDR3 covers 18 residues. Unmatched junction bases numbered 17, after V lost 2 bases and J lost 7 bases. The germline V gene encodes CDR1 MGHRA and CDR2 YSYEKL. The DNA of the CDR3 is TGCGCCAGCAGCCAAAAGGATCTTCTCCCTGGAGGGGGCCAGCCCCAGCATTTT. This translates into CASSQKDLLPGGGQPQHF.

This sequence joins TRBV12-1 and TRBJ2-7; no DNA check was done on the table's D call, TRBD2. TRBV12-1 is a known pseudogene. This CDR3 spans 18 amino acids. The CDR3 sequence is CASSFGRTSGRARDEQYF. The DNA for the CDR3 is TGTGCCAGCAGCTTTGGCCGCACTAGCGGGAGGGCCAGGGACGAGCAGTACTTC.

The CDR3 loop reads CASSPPMRDRAYNEQFF. CDR3 bases: TGTGCCAGCAGCCCTCCGATGAGGGACAGAGCCTACAATGAGCAGTTCTTC. This chain uses TRBV7-9 with TRBJ2-1, with 7 bases aligning to TRBD1. The trim removed 5 bases at V and 2 bases at J, leaving 12 bases unmatched. The germline gives CDR1 SEHNR, CDR2 FQNEAQ (reference sequence). The CDR3 covers 17 residues.

The CDR3 loop reads CAGRRLAGDHGSYNEQFF. CDR3 sequence (DNA): TGTGCCGGAAGAAGACTAGCGGGAGATCATGGCTCCTACAATGAGCAGTTCTTC. This rearrangement joins TRBV7-9 to TRBJ2-1; 12 bases line up with TRBD2. From germline, CDR1 is SEHNR and CDR2 FQNEAQ (reference sequence). The CDR3 consists of 18 residues. The ends lost 11 bases at V and 0 bases at J; junction bases unmatched: 14.

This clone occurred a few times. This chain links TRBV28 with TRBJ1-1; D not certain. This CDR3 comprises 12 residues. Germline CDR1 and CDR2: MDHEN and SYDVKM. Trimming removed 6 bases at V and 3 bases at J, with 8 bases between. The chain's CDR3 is CASSGGHTEAFF. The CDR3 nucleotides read TGTGCCAGCAGCGGCGGGCACACTGAAGCTTTCTTT.

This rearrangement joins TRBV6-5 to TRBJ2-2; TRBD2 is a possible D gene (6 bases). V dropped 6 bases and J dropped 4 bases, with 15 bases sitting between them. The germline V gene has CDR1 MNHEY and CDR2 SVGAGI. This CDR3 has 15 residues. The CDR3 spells CASSQTSSGTGELFF. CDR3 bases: TGTGCCAGCAGCCAAACTAGCTCCGGCACCGGGGAGCTGTTTTTT.

CDR3 protein: CASSRDRVETQYF. The CDR3 region has the DNA TGTGCCAGCAGCAGGGACAGGGTAGAGACCCAGTACTTC. V gene TRBV5-6 combines with J gene TRBJ2-5; 9 bases are shared with TRBD1. The CDR3 runs 13 residues. The germline gives CDR1 SGHDT, CDR2 YYEEEE. V lost 4 bases to trimming and J lost 4 bases; unmatched junction nucleotides: 2.

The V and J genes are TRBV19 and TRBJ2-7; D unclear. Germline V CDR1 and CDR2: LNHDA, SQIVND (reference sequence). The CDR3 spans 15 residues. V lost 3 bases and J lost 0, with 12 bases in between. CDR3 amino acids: CASSMSGSPSYEQYF. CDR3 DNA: TGTGCCAGTAGTATGTCAGGTTCGCCCTCCTACGAGCAGTACTTC. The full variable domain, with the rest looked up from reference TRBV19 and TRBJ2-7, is DGGITQSPKYLFRKEGQNVTLSCEQNLNHDAMYWYRQDPGQGLRLIYYSQIVNDFQKGDIAEGYSVSREKKESFPLTVTSAQKNPTAFYLCASSMSGSPSYEQYFGPGTRLTVT.

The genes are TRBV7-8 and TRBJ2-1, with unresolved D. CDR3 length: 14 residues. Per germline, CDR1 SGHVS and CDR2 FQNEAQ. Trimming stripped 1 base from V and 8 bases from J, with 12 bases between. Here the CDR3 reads CASSLEASTYEQFF. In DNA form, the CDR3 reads TGTGCCAGCAGCTTAGAGGCTAGTACCTATGAGCAGTTCTTC.

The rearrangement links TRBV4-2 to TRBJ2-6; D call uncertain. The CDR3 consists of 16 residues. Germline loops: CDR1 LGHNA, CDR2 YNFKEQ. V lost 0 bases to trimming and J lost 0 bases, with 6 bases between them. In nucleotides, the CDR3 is TGTGCCAGCAGCCAAGAGGGCGCCTCTGGGGCCAACGTCCTGACTTTC. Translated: CASSQEGASGANVLTF.

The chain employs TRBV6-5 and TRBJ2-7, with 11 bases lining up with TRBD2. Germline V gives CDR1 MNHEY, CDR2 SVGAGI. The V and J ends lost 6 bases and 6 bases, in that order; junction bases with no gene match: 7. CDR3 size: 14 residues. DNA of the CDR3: TGTGCCAGCAGGGAAACTAGCGGGAGAAGCGAGCAGTACTTC. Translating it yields CASRETSGRSEQYF.